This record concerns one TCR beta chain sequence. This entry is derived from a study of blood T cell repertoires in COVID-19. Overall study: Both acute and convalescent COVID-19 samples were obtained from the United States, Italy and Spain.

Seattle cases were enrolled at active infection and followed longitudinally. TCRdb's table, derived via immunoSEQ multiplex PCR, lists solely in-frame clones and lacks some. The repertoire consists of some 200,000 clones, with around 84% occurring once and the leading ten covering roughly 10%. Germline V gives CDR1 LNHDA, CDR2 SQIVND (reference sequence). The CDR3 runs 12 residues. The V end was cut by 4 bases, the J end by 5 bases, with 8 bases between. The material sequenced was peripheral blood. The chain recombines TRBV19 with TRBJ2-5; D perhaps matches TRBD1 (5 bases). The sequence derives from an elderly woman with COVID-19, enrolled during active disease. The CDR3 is CASSKRGETQYF. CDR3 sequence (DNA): TGTGCCAGTAGTAAAAGGGGCGAGACCCAGTACTTC.